Listed below are T cell receptor beta chains from one sample, sequenced in a study of cytomegalovirus exposure and HLA in healthy donors. Method: immunoSEQ multiplex PCR; TCRdb's copy keeps in-frame clones and lacks some. The sample shows under 140,000 clones, over 60% of them seen only once. The source material was PBMCs. The receptor source for this set is a man under 40 in good health and CMV-seropositive. Both conserved end residues are part of each CDR3. The order of the fields is V gene, J gene, D gene, CDR3 DNA, CDR3 protein. D genes are given only for firm matches.

>TRBV19|TRBJ1-2|-
TGTGCCTCAAGGGCAGGGCCGTTTAGCGGCTACACCTTC
CASRAGPFSGYTF
>TRBV30|TRBJ2-5|TRBD1
TGTGCCTGGACCAATACGGACAGGGGGTTCCAAGAGACCCAGTACTTC
CAWTNTDRGFQETQYF
>TRBV27|TRBJ2-3|-
TGTGCCAGCAGCTACGAACGCAAAGGCCACAGGTTCACAGATACGCAGTATTTT
CASSYERKGHRFTDTQYF
>TRBV28|TRBJ1-5|-
TGTGCCAGCACCTACACCGGGACACCCTTAAATCAGCCCCAGCATTTT
CASTYTGTPLNQPQHF
>TRBV9|TRBJ2-1|-
TGTGCCAGCAGCGTAGAGGGGGGGGCCTACAATGAGCAGTTCTTC
CASSVEGGAYNEQFF
>TRBV20-1|TRBJ2-7|-
TGCAGTGCTAGCGAGCTCCACGAGCAGTACTTC
CSASELHEQYF
>TRBV7-2|TRBJ2-3|TRBD1
TGTGCCAGCAGCTTAGGACAGGGCCCAGATACGCAGTATTTT
CASSLGQGPDTQYF
>TRBV5-6|TRBJ2-7|TRBD2
TGTGCCAGCAGCCGGGGGGTAGCCTACGAGCAGTACTTC
CASSRGVAYEQYF
>TRBV2|TRBJ1-4|TRBD1
TGTGCCAGCAGTGAAGGGACAGGGGGTGAAAAACTGTTTTTT
CASSEGTGGEKLFF
>TRBV4-3|TRBJ2-1|-
TGCGCCAGCGGCCGGGACACTACAGACAATGAGCAGTTCTTC
CASGRDTTDNEQFF
>TRBV19|TRBJ2-5|TRBD1
TGTGCCAGTAGTCTAGGGACAGAAGAGACCCAGTACTTC
CASSLGTEETQYF
>TRBV18|TRBJ2-1|-
TGTGCCAGCTCACCGGGGGGGACAGAGCAGTTCTTC
CASSPGGTEQFF
>TRBV4-3|TRBJ2-5|-
TGCGCCAGCAGCCAAGATTGGGCAGAGCAAGAGACCCAGTACTTC
CASSQDWAEQETQYF